This record looks at one T cell receptor beta chain sequence and its context. Germline CDR1 LNHNV, CDR2 YYDKDF (reference sequence). The CDR3 extends over 17 amino acids. V lost 3 bases, J lost 1 base, and 12 bases stayed unmatched. Enrollment of patients from Seattle took place during active infection, with longitudinal follow-up. Authors' processing steps: Estimation of nucleated cell counts relied on the amplification of reference gene primers. Sequencing was performed with immunoSEQ multiplex PCR; in TCRdb, only in-frame clones are kept and a portion is missing. The DNA was the basis for D and trimming; V, J and clone size are from that table. The repertoire has 130,000 to 150,000 clones, 80% to 90% of them found once; the top ten carry about an eighth. The data derive from a study of blood T cell repertoires in COVID-19. Across the study: T cells, B-cell-depleted T cells, or PBMCs supplied cDNA or gDNA.

The rearrangement links TRBV15 to TRBJ2-7, with 7 bases that match TRBD2. Source material: peripheral blood. This TCR was recovered from a man aged 18 to 30 with COVID-19, enrolled during active disease. The CDR3 DNA sequence: TGTGCCACCAGCAGTCCCCCTCGGCGGGAGTCGTCCTACGAGCAGTACTTC. Translating gives CATSSPPRRESSYEQYF.